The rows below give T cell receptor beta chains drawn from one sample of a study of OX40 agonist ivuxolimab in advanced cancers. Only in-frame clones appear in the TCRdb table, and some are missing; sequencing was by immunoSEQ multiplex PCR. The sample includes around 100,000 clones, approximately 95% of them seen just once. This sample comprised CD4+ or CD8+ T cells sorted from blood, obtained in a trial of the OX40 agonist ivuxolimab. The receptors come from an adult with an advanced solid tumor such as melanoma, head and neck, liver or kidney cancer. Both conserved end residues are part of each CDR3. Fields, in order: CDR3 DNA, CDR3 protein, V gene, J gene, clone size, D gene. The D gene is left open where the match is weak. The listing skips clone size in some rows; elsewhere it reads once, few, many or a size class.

CDR3 DNA: TGTGCCACCGTGGGACTAGCGACAGATACGCAGTATTTT; CDR3 protein: CATVGLATDTQYF; V gene: TRBV27; J gene: TRBJ2-3; clone size: .; D gene: TRBD2
CDR3 DNA: TGTGCCAGCAGCTTAGATGGAGGGTCCTACGAGCAGTACTTC; CDR3 protein: CASSLDGGSYEQYF; V gene: TRBV11-2; J gene: TRBJ2-7; clone size: .; D gene: .
CDR3 DNA: TGTGCCAGCAGTTATCGGGGGGCGATCACTGAAGCTTTCTTT; CDR3 protein: CASSYRGAITEAFF; V gene: TRBV28; J gene: TRBJ1-1; clone size: .; D gene: .
CDR3 DNA: TGCGCCAGCAGCCGAGACCTTACAGGAAATGAAAAACTGTTTTTT; CDR3 protein: CASSRDLTGNEKLFF; V gene: TRBV4-3; J gene: TRBJ1-4; clone size: once; D gene: .
CDR3 DNA: TGTGCCAGCAGCCAAAGACCCGGTCCCCCCTACGAGCAGTACTTC; CDR3 protein: CASSQRPGPPYEQYF; V gene: TRBV7-7; J gene: TRBJ2-7; clone size: .; D gene: .
CDR3 DNA: TGTGCCAGCAGCTTAGGGATTGAGGGGGCTACAGATACGCAGTATTTT; CDR3 protein: CASSLGIEGATDTQYF; V gene: TRBV7-6; J gene: TRBJ2-3; clone size: .; D gene: TRBD1
CDR3 DNA: TGTGCCAGCAGCCTTTTAGAGACCCAGTACTTC; CDR3 protein: CASSLLETQYF; V gene: TRBV7-9; J gene: TRBJ2-5; clone size: .; D gene: .
CDR3 DNA: TGTGCCAGCAGTGATCCTAGCGGAGGCTACGAGCAGTACTTC; CDR3 protein: CASSDPSGGYEQYF; V gene: TRBV2; J gene: TRBJ2-7; clone size: .; D gene: TRBD2
CDR3 DNA: TGTGCCAGCAGCCCAAGGGACAGGGCCTACGAGCAGTACTTC; CDR3 protein: CASSPRDRAYEQYF; V gene: TRBV5-6; J gene: TRBJ2-7; clone size: once; D gene: TRBD1
CDR3 DNA: TGTGCCAGCAGCTTAACTGCGGACAGGGACCTCCATGAGCAGTTCTTC; CDR3 protein: CASSLTADRDLHEQFF; V gene: TRBV11-3; J gene: TRBJ2-1; clone size: .; D gene: TRBD1
CDR3 DNA: TGTGCCAGCAGCTTGACGACAGAAAACACTGAAGCTTTCTTT; CDR3 protein: CASSLTTENTEAFF; V gene: TRBV7-9; J gene: TRBJ1-1; clone size: once; D gene: .
CDR3 DNA: TGCGCCAGCAGTGAAGACAGGGTGGCATACAATGAGCAGTTCTTC; CDR3 protein: CASSEDRVAYNEQFF; V gene: TRBV10-1; J gene: TRBJ2-1; clone size: .; D gene: TRBD1
CDR3 DNA: TGCAGTGCTAAGCAGGCCTCGGGGCAGTTCTTC; CDR3 protein: CSAKQASGQFF; V gene: TRBV20-1; J gene: TRBJ2-1; clone size: .; D gene: .
CDR3 DNA: TGCAGCGTGGATATGGACAGGATGGACACTGAAGCTTTCTTT; CDR3 protein: CSVDMDRMDTEAFF; V gene: TRBV29-1; J gene: TRBJ1-1; clone size: .; D gene: TRBD1
CDR3 DNA: TGTGCCAGCAGCGCTGAGAGCGGACGCGACGAGAACGAGCAGTACTTC; CDR3 protein: CASSAESGRDENEQYF; V gene: TRBV28; J gene: TRBJ2-7; clone size: .; D gene: .